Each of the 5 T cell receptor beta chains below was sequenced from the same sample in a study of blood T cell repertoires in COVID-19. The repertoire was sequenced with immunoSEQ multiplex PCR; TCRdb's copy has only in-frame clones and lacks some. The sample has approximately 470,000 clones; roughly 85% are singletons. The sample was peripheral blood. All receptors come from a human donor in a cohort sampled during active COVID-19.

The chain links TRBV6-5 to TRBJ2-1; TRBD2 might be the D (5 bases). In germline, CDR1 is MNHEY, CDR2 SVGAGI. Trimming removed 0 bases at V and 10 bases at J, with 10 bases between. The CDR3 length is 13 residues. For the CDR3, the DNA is TGTGCCAGCAGTTACTCCGCGGACTGGGAGCAGTTCTTC. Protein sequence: CASSYSADWEQFF.

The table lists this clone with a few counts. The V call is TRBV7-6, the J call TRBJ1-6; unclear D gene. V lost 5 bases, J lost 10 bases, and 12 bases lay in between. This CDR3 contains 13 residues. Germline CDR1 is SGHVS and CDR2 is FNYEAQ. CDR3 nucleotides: TGTGCCAGCAGCACGCGGAACGACTCACCCCTCCACTTT. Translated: CASSTRNDSPLHF.

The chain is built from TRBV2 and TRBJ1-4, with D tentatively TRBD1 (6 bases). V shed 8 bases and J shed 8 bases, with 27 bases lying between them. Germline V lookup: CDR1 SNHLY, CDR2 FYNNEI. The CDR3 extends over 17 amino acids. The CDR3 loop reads CASGGGKLQGLWEKLFF. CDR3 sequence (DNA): TGTGCCAGCGGGGGTGGCAAGTTACAGGGTCTATGGGAAAAACTGTTTTTT.

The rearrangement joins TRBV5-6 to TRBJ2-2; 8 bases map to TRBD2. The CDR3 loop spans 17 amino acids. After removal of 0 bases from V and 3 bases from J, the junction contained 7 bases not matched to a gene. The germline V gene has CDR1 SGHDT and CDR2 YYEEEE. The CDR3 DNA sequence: TGTGCCAGCAGCTTGGCCCCGAGCGGGAGCGACACCGGGGAGCTGTTTTTT. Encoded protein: CASSLAPSGSDTGELFF.

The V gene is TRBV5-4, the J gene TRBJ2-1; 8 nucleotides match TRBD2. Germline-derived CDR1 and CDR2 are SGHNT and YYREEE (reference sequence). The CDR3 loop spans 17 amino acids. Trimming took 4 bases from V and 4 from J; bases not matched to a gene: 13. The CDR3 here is CASSLGGAREEYNEQFF. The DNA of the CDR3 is TGTGCCAGCAGCCTGGGTGGGGCGCGGGAGGAGTACAATGAGCAGTTCTTC.